The 13 T cell receptor beta chains below were found in one sample sequenced in a study of regulatory T cells in long-lasting Graves disease. Construction of TCR beta libraries relied on iRepertoire HTBI primers and on Arm-PCR targeting CDR3 regions. TCRdb re-called the multiplex PCR reads through MiXCR, storing one row per CDR3 protein. This sample carries around 400,000 distinct CDR3 sequences, about an eighth of them seen once, and the ten largest clones take over 15%. Time point indicated: newly diagnosed GD, antithyroid drugs for less than 3 months. Scientists built the TCR library using RNA that was extracted from PBMCs. These same data were also listed under a study on T cells in Graves' hyperthyroidism and ophthalmopathy.

This specimen was peripheral blood mononuclear cells (PBMCs), taken at new diagnosis, from a patient treated with antithyroid drugs. These receptors were collected from a woman between 18 and 30 years old with Graves disease.

This clonotype was picked up many times. The chain uses TRBV5-1 and TRBJ2-1; 9 bases are shared with TRBD1. The length of the CDR3 is 20 residues. V lost 2 bases and J lost 8; bases outside the gene matches: 23. CDR1 SGHRS and CDR2 YFSETQ come from the germline V gene. CDR3 in DNA: TGCGCCAGCAGCTTTCCTCTCTCCTACAGGGGGCGCATCGGTGGTCATGAGCAGTTCTTC. This codes for CASSFPLSYRGRIGGHEQFF.

The genes are TRBV28 and TRBJ2-5, with 7 bases that match TRBD2. Germline CDR1 is MDHEN and CDR2 is SYDVKM. The CDR3 is 15 residues long. The ends lost 5 bases at V and 2 bases at J; junction bases unmatched: 8. The CDR3: CASSDSGQAQETQYF. DNA of the CDR3: TGTGCCAGCAGTGATAGCGGGCAGGCACAAGAGACCCAGTACTTC.

This clonotype was recorded at least ten times. V is TRBV5-1 and J is TRBJ1-2, with D possibly TRBD1 on 6 matching bases. Germline CDR1 and CDR2: SGHRS and YFSETQ. This CDR3 region has 15 residues. The V end lost 4 bases, the J end lost 4 bases, and 17 bases lay between the germline ends. CDR3 sequence: CASSQWITGIYGYTF. The CDR3 DNA sequence: TGCGCCAGCAGCCAATGGATAACAGGGATCTATGGCTACACCTTC.

The chain combines TRBV9 with TRBJ2-2; D remains unclear. The ends were cut back, 0 bases at V and 3 bases at J, with 21 bases in the middle. Germline CDR1 is SGDLS and CDR2 is YYNGEE. The CDR3 has 19 residues. The CDR3 nucleotides are TGTGCCAGCAGCGTAGAAGAGATCTATCCTTTCCGGGACACCGGGGAGCTGTTTTTT. Amino acid sequence: CASSVEEIYPFRDTGELFF. The full variable domain, its missing parts supplied by reference TRBV9 and TRBJ2-2, is DSGVTQTPKHLITATGQRVTLRCSPRSGDLSVYWYQQSLDQGLQFLIQYYNGEERAKGNILERFSAQQFPDLHSELNLSSLELGDSALYFCASSVEEIYPFRDTGELFFGEGSRLTVL.

This clonotype was observed at least ten times. V usage is TRBV3-1 and J usage is TRBJ1-6, with a tentative D call TRBD1 (5 bases). Between the trimmed V and J ends, which lost 1 base and 9 bases, there was a span of 13 bases. Germline lookup yields CDR1 LGHDT and CDR2 YNNKEL (reference sequence). The CDR3 loop spans 15 amino acids. The CDR3 bases are TGTGCCAGCAGCCAAGGGGCAGGGAAGGGTTCACCCCTCCACTTT. Protein product: CASSQGAGKGSPLHF. Drawing the rest from reference TRBV3-1 and TRBJ1-6, the complete variable domain is DTAVSQTPKYLVTQMGNDKSIKCEQNLGHDTMYWYKQDSKKFLKIMFSYNNKELIINETVPNRFSPKSPDKAHLNLHINSLELGDSAVYFCASSQGAGKGSPLHFGNGTRLTVT.

In this sample, this clonotype turned up many times. The rearrangement joins TRBV5-1 to TRBJ2-1; 11 bases are shared with TRBD2. J was trimmed by 6 bases and V by 2 bases; bases with no gene match: 7. Per the germline V gene, CDR1 is SGHRS and CDR2 is YFSETQ. The CDR3 has 16 amino acids. Here the CDR3 reads CASSLPGTSGINEQFF. The DNA for the CDR3 is TGCGCCAGCAGCTTACCCGGGACTAGCGGTATCAATGAGCAGTTCTTC.

The V call is TRBV6-1, the J call TRBJ1-6; D unresolved. V lost 8 bases, J lost 7 bases, and 12 bases lay in between. The CDR3 has 13 amino acids. Germline CDR1 reads MNHNS; CDR2 reads SASEGT. The DNA for the CDR3 is TGTGCCAGCGCAGAGGCGCGGAATTCACCCCTCCACTTT. It is translated as CASAEARNSPLHF.

This clonotype was picked up many times. The chain joins TRBV29-1 to TRBJ1-1; possibly TRBD1 for D (5 bases). V was cut by 1 base and J by 4 bases, with 7 bases left in between. CDR3 length: 12 residues. Germline-derived CDR1 and CDR2 are SQVTM and ANQGSEA. CDR3 nucleotide sequence: TGCAGCGTTGAAGGCAGGGCCACTGAAGCTTTCTTT. Protein sequence: CSVEGRATEAFF.

This clonotype has at least ten counts. The V and J genes are TRBV20-1 and TRBJ1-4, with a tentative D call TRBD1 (5 bases). The CDR3 is made up of 17 amino acids. The germline CDR1 and CDR2 sequences are DFQATT and SNEGSKA (reference sequence). The V and J ends lost 2 bases and 0 bases respectively, with 16 bases between them. The CDR3, as DNA: TGCAGTGCTAGACCCCCTTTCACAGGACCAACTAATGAAAAACTGTTTTTT. Amino acid sequence: CSARPPFTGPTNEKLFF.

This clonotype was recorded many times. The chain couples TRBV6-5 to TRBJ1-4; D unclear. The germline V gene has CDR1 MNHEY and CDR2 SVGAGI. V was cut by 4 bases and J by 7 bases, with 10 bases left in between. The CDR3 has 13 amino acids. The CDR3 spells CASSSSTAEKLFF. As DNA, the CDR3 is TGTGCCAGCAGTTCGAGTACAGCTGAAAAACTGTTTTTT.

The V call is TRBV5-1, the J call TRBJ1-2; D is unclear. Germline CDR1 reads SGHRS; CDR2 reads YFSETQ. Trimming left V 0 bases short and J 5 bases short, with 5 bases between. The CDR3 extends over 12 amino acids. The CDR3 sequence is CASSLDKYGYTF. CDR3 nucleotides: TGCGCCAGCAGCTTGGATAAGTATGGCTACACCTTC.

This clonotype was seen a few times. The chain is built from TRBV5-4 and TRBJ2-3, with unresolved D. The CDR3 loop spans 13 amino acids. Per the germline V gene, CDR1 is SGHNT and CDR2 is YYREEE (reference sequence). With 0 bases removed from V and 6 bases from J, the gap between germline ends came to 8 bases. CDR3 coding DNA: TGTGCCAGCAGCTTGGATTTTTTCGATACGCAGTATTTT. This gives the protein CASSLDFFDTQYF.

This clonotype was picked up a small number of times. The germline gene is not matched at one end of the junction; a read error may be the cause. The chain has TRBV20-1 and TRBJ1-1; D might be TRBD1 (6 bases). This CDR3 spans 16 amino acids. CDR1 and CDR2 (germline): DFQATT, SNEGSKA (reference sequence). The CDR3 loop reads CSATTDRAGARGEALF. In DNA form, the CDR3 reads TGCAGTGCTACCACCGACCGGGCGGGGGCCAGAGGGGAAGCTCTCTTT.